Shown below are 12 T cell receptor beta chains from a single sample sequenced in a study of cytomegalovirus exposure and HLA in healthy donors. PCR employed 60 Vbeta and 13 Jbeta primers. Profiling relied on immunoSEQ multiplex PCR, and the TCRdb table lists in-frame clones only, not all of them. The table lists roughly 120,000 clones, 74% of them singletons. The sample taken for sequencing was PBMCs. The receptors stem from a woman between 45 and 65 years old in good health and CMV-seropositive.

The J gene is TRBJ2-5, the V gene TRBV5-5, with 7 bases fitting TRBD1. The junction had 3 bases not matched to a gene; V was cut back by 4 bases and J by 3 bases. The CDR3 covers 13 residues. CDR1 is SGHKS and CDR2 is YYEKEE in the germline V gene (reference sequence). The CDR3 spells CASSPTGKETQYF. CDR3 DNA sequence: TGTGCCAGCAGCCCGACAGGGAAAGAGACCCAGTACTTC.

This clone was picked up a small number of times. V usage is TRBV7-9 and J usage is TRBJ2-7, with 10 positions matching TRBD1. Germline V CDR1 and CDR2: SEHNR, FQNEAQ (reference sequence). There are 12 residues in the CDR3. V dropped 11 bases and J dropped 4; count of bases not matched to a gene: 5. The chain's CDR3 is CAGGQGGYEQYF. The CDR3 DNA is TGTGCCGGCGGACAGGGGGGTTACGAGCAGTACTTC.

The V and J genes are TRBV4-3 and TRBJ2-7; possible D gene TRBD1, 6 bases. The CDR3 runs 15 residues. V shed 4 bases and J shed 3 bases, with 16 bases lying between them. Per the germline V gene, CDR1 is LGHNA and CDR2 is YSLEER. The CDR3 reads CASSPGRGDIYEQYF. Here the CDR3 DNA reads TGCGCCAGCAGCCCAGGTCGTGGGGACATCTACGAGCAGTACTTC.

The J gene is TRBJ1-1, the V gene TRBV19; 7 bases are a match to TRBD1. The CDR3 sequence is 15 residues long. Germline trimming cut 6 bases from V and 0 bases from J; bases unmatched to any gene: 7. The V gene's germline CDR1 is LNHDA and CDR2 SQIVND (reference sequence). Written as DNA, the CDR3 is TGTGCCAGTAGCCAAAGGACAGGTATGAACACTGAAGCTTTCTTT. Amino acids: CASSQRTGMNTEAFF.

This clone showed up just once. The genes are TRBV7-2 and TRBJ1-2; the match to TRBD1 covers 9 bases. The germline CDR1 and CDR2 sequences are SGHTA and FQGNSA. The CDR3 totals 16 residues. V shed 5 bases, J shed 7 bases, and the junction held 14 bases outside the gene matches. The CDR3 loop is CASSPPPGQGTRGYTF. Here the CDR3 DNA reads TGTGCCAGCAGCCCTCCTCCGGGACAGGGTACGCGTGGCTACACCTTC. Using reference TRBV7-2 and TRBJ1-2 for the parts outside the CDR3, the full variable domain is GAGVSQSPSNKVTEKGKDVELRCDPISGHTALYWYRQSLGQGLEFLIYFQGNSAPDKSGLPSDRFSAERTGGSVSTLTIQRTQQEDSAVYLCASSPPPGQGTRGYTFGSGTRLTVV.

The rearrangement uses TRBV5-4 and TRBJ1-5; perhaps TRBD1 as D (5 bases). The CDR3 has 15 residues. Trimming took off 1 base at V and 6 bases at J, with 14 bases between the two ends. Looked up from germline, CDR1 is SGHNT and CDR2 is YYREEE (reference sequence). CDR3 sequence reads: CASSLYGVQGQPQHF. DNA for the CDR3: TGTGCCAGCAGCTTGTATGGGGTCCAGGGTCAGCCCCAGCATTTT.

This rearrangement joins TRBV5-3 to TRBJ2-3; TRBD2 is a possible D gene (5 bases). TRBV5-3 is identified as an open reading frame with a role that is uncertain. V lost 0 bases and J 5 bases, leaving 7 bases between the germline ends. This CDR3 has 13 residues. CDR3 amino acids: CARSLVGEDTQYF. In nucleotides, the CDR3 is TGTGCCAGAAGCTTGGTCGGGGAAGATACGCAGTATTTT.

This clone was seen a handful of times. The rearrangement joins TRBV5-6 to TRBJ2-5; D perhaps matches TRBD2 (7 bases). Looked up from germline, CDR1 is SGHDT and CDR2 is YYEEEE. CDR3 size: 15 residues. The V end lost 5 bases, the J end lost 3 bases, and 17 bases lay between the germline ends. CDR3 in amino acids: CASSDGGLGEETQYF. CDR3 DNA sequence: TGTGCCAGCAGTGACGGGGGGCTCGGTGAAGAGACCCAGTACTTC.

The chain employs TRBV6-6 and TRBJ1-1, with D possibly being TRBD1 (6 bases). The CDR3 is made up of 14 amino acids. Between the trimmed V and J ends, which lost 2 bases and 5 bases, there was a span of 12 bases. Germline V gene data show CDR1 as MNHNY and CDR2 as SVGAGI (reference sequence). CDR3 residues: CASSYEQGRTEAFF. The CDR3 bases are TGTGCCAGCAGTTACGAACAGGGTAGAACTGAAGCTTTCTTT.

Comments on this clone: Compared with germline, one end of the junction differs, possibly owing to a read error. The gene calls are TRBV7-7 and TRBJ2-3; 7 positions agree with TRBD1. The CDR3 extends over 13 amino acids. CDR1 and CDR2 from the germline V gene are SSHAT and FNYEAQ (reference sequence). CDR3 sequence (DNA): TGTGCCGGCAGCTTAGGGGGCGGAGATACGCAGTATTTT. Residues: CAGSLGGGDTQYF.

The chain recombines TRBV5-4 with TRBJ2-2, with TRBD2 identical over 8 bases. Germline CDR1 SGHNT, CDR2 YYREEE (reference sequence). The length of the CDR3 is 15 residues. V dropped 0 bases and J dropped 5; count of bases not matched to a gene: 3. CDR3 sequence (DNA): TGTGCCAGCAGCTTGGTAGCGGGGCCGACCGGGGAGCTGTTTTTT. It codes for CASSLVAGPTGELFF. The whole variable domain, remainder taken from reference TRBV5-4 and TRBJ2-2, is ETGVTQSPTHLIKTRGQQVTLRCSSQSGHNTVSWYQQALGQGPQFIFQYYREEENGRGNFPPRFSGLQFPNYSSELNVNALELDDSALYLCASSLVAGPTGELFFGEGSRLTVL.

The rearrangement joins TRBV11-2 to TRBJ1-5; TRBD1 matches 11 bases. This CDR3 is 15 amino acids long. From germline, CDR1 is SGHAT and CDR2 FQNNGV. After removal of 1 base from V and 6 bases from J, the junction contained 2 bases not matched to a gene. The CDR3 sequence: CASSLGTGGFQPQHF. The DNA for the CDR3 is TGTGCCAGCAGCTTAGGGACAGGGGGCTTTCAGCCCCAGCATTTT.